These 10 T cell receptor beta chains came from one sample sequenced in a study of OX40 agonist ivuxolimab in advanced cancers. The data were produced by immunoSEQ multiplex PCR, yet TCRdb's version contains in-frame clones alone and is incomplete. The sample carries 89,000 or so clones, under 95% recorded once. The sample here was CD4+ or CD8+ T cells sorted from blood, taken in a trial of the OX40 agonist ivuxolimab. These receptors all come from an adult with an advanced solid tumor such as melanoma, head and neck, liver or kidney cancer.

CDR3 region: CASSEAQETQYF. DNA for the CDR3: TGTGCCAGCAGCGAGGCTCAAGAGACCCAGTACTTC. J is TRBJ2-5 and V is TRBV4-2; D gene uncertain. This CDR3 is built from 12 residues. The V gene lost 5 bases and the J gene lost 2 bases, with 6 bases spanning the gap. Germline V lookup: CDR1 LGHNA, CDR2 YNFKEQ.

This clone has only a few counts. The chain joins TRBV2 to TRBJ2-7; 7 nucleotides match TRBD1. V dropped 5 bases and J dropped 5; count of bases not matched to a gene: 9. Germline V gene lookup returns CDR1 SNHLY and CDR2 FYNNEI. The CDR3 covers 14 residues. The CDR3 nucleotides are TGTGCCAGCAGTCCTTCGACAGGGTTCGACGAGCAGTACTTC. It translates to CASSPSTGFDEQYF.

This sequence joins TRBV28 and TRBJ1-5, with a tentative D call TRBD1 (5 bases). With 10 bases removed from V and 0 bases from J, the gap between germline ends came to 10 bases. The CDR3 extends over 13 amino acids. CDR1 and CDR2 from the germline V gene are MDHEN and SYDVKM. The CDR3: CATGAFSNQPQHF. CDR3 DNA: TGTGCCACCGGGGCATTTAGCAATCAGCCCCAGCATTTT. Combining the CDR3 with reference TRBV28 and TRBJ1-5 gives the whole variable domain DVKVTQSSRYLVKRTGEKVFLECVQDMDHENMFWYRQDPGLGLRLIYFSYDVKMKEKGDIPEGYSVSREKKERFSLILESASTNQTSMYLCATGAFSNQPQHFGDGTRLSIL.

With regard to this clone: The junction shows a germline mismatch at one end, possibly a read error. The chain is built from TRBV6-6 and TRBJ2-3; 9 bases agree with TRBD2. CDR1 is MNHNY, CDR2 SVGAGI, per germline (reference sequence). The CDR3 is 15 amino acids. The CDR3 region has the DNA TGTGCCAGCAGTTACCTAGGGACTAGCACACATACGCAGTATTTT. Translation: CASSYLGTSTHTQYF.

For the CDR3, the DNA is TGTGCCAGCAGCCCACTCCAGACCGGGGAGCTGTTTTTT. It specifies CASSPLQTGELFF. This rearrangement joins TRBV6-5 to TRBJ2-2; D is uncertain. V was cut by 6 bases and J by 5 bases, with 10 bases left in between. Germline V gene lookup returns CDR1 MNHEY and CDR2 SVGAGI. CDR3 length equals 13 residues.

In this sample, this clone turned up once. The chain carries TRBV28 and TRBJ2-1; no definite D call. The V gene lost 7 bases and the J gene lost 4 bases, with 8 bases spanning the gap. CDR1 and CDR2 (germline): MDHEN, SYDVKM. CDR3 length: 12 amino acids. The CDR3 loop reads CASKDGYNEQFF. For the CDR3, the DNA is TGTGCCAGCAAGGACGGATACAATGAGCAGTTCTTC.

Details on this clone: The junction differs from germline at one of its ends, possibly a read error. The gene calls are TRBV7-2 and TRBJ2-4; D call uncertain. From germline, CDR1 is SGHTA and CDR2 FQGNSA. The CDR3 is made up of 13 amino acids. The CDR3 DNA sequence: TGTGCCAGCAGGTTAGACCTAAAAAACATTCAGTACTTC. It encodes CASRLDLKNIQYF. The variable domain in full, with the rest retrieved from reference TRBV7-2 and TRBJ2-4, is GAGVSQSPSNKVTEKGKDVELRCDPISGHTALYWYRQSLGQGLEFLIYFQGNSAPDKSGLPSDRFSAERTGGSVSTLTIQRTQQEDSAVYLCASRLDLKNIQYFGAGTRLSVL.

The chain carries TRBV6-6 and TRBJ1-1; 7 bases align to TRBD1. The CDR3 loop spans 15 amino acids. The germline V gene encodes CDR1 MNHNY and CDR2 SVGAGI (reference sequence). V lost 6 bases to trimming and J lost 0 bases; unmatched junction nucleotides: 7. For the CDR3, the DNA is TGTGCCAGCAGCCGCAAAGGACAGGTGAACACTGAAGCTTTCTTT. Its translation: CASSRKGQVNTEAFF.

The chain has TRBV6-1 and TRBJ2-7, with a tentative D call TRBD2 (5 bases). Germline V CDR1 and CDR2: MNHNS, SASEGT. The ends were cut back, 4 bases at V and 7 bases at J, with 17 bases in the middle. This CDR3 contains 14 residues. The CDR3 protein is CASSVGPKKREQYV. CDR3 bases: TGTGCCAGCAGTGTAGGGCCTAAAAAGCGGGAGCAGTACGTC.

J is TRBJ1-2 and V is TRBV2; TRBD1 matches 8 bases. CDR1 and CDR2 from the germline V gene are SNHLY and FYNNEI. The CDR3 has 14 amino acids. Germline trimming cut 8 bases from V and 3 bases from J; bases unmatched to any gene: 8. The CDR3 DNA follows: TGTGCCAGCGGTGGACAGGGTGGATACTATGGCTACACCTTC. As protein: CASGGQGGYYGYTF.